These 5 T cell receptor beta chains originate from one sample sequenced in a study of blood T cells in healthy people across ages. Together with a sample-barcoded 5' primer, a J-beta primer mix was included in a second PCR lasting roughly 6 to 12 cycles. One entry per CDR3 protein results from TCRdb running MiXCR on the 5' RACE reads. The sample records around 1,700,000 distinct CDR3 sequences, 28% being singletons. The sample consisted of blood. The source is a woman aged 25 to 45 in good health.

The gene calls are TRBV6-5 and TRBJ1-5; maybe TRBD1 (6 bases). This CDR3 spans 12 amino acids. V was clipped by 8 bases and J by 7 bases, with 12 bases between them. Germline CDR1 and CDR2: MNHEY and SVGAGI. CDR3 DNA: TGTGCCAGCGGATCAGGGGCACAGCCCCAGCATTTT. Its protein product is CASGSGAQPQHF.

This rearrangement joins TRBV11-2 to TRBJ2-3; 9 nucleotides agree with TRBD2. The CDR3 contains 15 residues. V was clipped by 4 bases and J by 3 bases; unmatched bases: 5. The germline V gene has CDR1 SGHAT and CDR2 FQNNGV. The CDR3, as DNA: TGTGCCAGCAGCTCGCAGGCGGGAGGGACAGATACGCAGTATTTT. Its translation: CASSSQAGGTDTQYF.

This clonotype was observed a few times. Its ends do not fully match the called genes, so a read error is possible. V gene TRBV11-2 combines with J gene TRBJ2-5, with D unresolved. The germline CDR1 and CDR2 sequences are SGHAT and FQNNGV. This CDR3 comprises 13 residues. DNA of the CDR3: TGTGCCAGCAGCTTAAGTGCCCAAGGGACCCAGTACTTC. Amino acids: CASSLSAQGTQYF. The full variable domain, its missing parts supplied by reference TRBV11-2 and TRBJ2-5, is EAGVAQSPRYKIIEKRQSVAFWCNPISGHATLYWYQQILGQGPKLLIQFQNNGVVDDSQLPKDRFSAERLKGVDSTLKIQPAKLEDSAVYLCASSLSAQGTQYFGPGTRLLVL.

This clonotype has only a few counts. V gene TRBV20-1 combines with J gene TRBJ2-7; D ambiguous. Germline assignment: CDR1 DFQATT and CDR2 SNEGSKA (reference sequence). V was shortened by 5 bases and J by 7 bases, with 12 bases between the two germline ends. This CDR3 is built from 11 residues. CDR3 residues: CSAGGGSEQYF. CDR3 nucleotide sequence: TGCAGTGCTGGCGGCGGTTCAGAGCAGTACTTC.

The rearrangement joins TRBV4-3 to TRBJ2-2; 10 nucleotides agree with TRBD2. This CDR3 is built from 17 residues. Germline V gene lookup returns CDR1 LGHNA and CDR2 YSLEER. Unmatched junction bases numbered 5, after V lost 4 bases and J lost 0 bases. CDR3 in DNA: TGCGCCAGCAGCCCTACCACTAGCGGGACGAACACCGGGGAGCTGTTTTTT. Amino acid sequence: CASSPTTSGTNTGELFF.